The text below deals with one TCR beta chain. This clonotype was seen many times. What antigen it recognizes has not been identified. Qualities for individual bases were not recorded, and no much larger clone is one base off. CDR1 and CDR2 are drawn from the germline V gene (reference sequence): DFQATT, SNEGSKA. There are 15 amino acids in the CDR3, from cysteine to phenylalanine inclusive. Only the CDR3 DNA is retained, 45 bases long and in frame from the first base. V sheds 1 base and J sheds 6 bases, leaving 18 bases between their ends. The time point label for this specimen denotes: longitudinal time-point 1 (baseline). Unsorted PBMC libraries were generated from 2 million PBMCs stored in RNAlater at -80 °C until RNA extraction. Multiple sclerosis patients were enrolled in a US clinical protocol evaluating disease progression by magnetic resonance imaging. PBMCs were separated from peripheral blood using Ficoll-Hypaque density gradient centrifugation and then cryopreserved in liquid nitrogen.

cDNA synthesis used template-switch 5'RACE with a primer carrying a 10-nucleotide random unique molecular identifier tagging each TCR transcript. Every sequencing run yielded over 190 million TCR-beta sequences covering 15-18 subjects. The RNeasy kit was used for extraction of total RNA. TCR-beta VDJ regions were amplified with primers for the TCR constant region and the 5'RACE anchor, using the KAPA Real-time Library Amplification kit. Sample indexes and Illumina adaptors were added in a first PCR, after which library yield was increased in a second PCR. After Ampure bead purification, the roughly 650 bp TCR product was size-selected on a 2% E-gel SizeSelection system. Library quality was checked on a Bioanalyzer, concentration was measured with Qubit, and libraries were quantified with the Kapa Library Quantification kit before pooling. An Illumina HiSeq 2500 sequenced the libraries paired-end 2 x 150 bp. To increase sequence diversity, about 25-31% phiX was spiked into each library pool. The source study handled its data this way. The quality-filtered reads were processed with the UMI-based MiGEC pipeline, whose error correction step removed more than 90% of the raw TCR sequences. VDJ genes were aligned to IMGT germline references, and each clonotype was defined by a unique CDR3 amino acid sequence together with V-J genes. Clonal expansion, Shannon diversity and CDR3 relatedness were evaluated with VDJtools (CalcPairwiseDistances, ClusterSamples), while phylogenetic trees were built in CLCbio workbench. Clones with at least 8 unique UMIs were defined as expanded, with this threshold being based on coefficient-of-variation modelling across technical triplicates. In TCRdb, the public reads were trimmed at Q25 with fastp and aligned with MiXCR, with productive beta chains retained. Each entry is one CDR3 protein sequence, shown with its most common DNA and genes. TCRdb, rather than the study authors, made the V and J calls. Recorded for this sample are 40,000 or so distinct CDR3 sequences; 3% to 3.5% of them occurred a single time. Jointly, the top ten make up more than 7.5% of the sample.

This record belongs to a study of neurological immune-mediated disorders (dated by TCRdb to between 2018 and 2021). At the level of the whole study: Among the roughly 35 multiple sclerosis patients, approximately 30 had relapsing-remitting MS and 3 had secondary progressive MS. Longitudinal HAM/TSP and healthy donors had 3 time-points each (roughly 3-40 month intervals). The cohort was made up of about 65 subjects, consisting of around 15 HAM/TSP patients, about 35 multiple sclerosis patients and approximately 20 healthy controls. The study compared peripheral blood TCR-beta repertoires of HTLV-I-associated myelopathy (HAM/TSP) patients, multiple sclerosis patients and healthy controls using UMI-based sequencing. The approximately 100 TCR-beta libraries included longitudinal samples, technical triplicates and paired sorted CD4+ and CD8+ T-cell subsets alongside PBMC samples. Study-wide conclusions, independent of this receptor: No association of the MS cluster with clinical or MRI features was observed, and the need for larger cohorts was stated by the authors. In phylogenetic analysis, the repertoires of 18 of 34 MS patients grouped into a cluster of related CDR3 sequences, which suggests a possible signature at the repertoire level. The highest TCR clonal expansion was observed in HAM/TSP patients, whereas the lowest was observed in MS patients, even when compared with healthy controls. Expanded clones from different subjects shared no identical CDR3 amino acid sequences, which suggests that TCR-beta repertoires were private in all groups.

This TCR was recovered from a woman aged 60-75 years with multiple sclerosis. Sequenced: PBMCs. The receptor chain draws on TRBV20-1 and TRBJ1-1; the D gene assignment is ambiguous. The DNA reads as follows: TGCAGTGCTAGAGTAATGATGGTGGGTAAATCTGAAGCTTTCTTT. It codes for CSARVMMVGKSEAFF.